Below, 5 T cell receptor beta chains from the same sample are listed, as sequenced in a study of shared clonotypes between healthy human individuals. Sequenced by immunoSEQ multiplex PCR; TCRdb stores in-frame clones only, minus some. Among roughly 500,000 clones listed, about 96% were seen once. Material: naive CD4+ T cells sorted from blood. Noted subset: CD45RA+ positively selected. The source is a woman in her thirties in good health.

V and J are TRBV28 and TRBJ1-2, with unresolved D. Trimming took 5 bases from V and 4 from J, leaving 5 bases between them. Germline V lookup: CDR1 MDHEN, CDR2 SYDVKM. The CDR3 spans 11 residues. The CDR3 here is CASSGIYGYTF. CDR3 sequence (DNA): TGTGCCAGCAGTGGGATCTATGGCTACACCTTC.

CDR3 in amino acids: CASSLYPAGPSNEQFF. In DNA, the CDR3 is TGTGCCAGCAGTTTATACCCAGCGGGCCCATCCAATGAGCAGTTCTTC. J is TRBJ2-1 and V is TRBV27, with a possible D match to TRBD2 (6 bases). Trimming pared 1 base from V and 6 bases from J, leaving 16 bases between. The CDR3 loop spans 16 amino acids. Germline lookup yields CDR1 MNHEY and CDR2 SMNVEV (reference sequence).

The chain employs TRBV9 and TRBJ2-7; D perhaps matches TRBD2 (5 bases). CDR1 is SGDLS, CDR2 YYNGEE, per germline. V gave up 3 bases and J gave up 6 bases, with 19 bases separating them. The CDR3 has 15 residues. CDR3 sequence reads: CASSEDRWSGGEQYF. The DNA for the CDR3 is TGTGCCAGCAGCGAGGACCGATGGAGCGGTGGCGAGCAGTACTTC.

V is TRBV7-8 and J is TRBJ1-2, with D possibly being TRBD1 (6 bases). From germline, CDR1 is SGHVS and CDR2 FQNEAQ. Trimming pared 3 bases from V and 1 base from J, leaving 15 bases between. The CDR3 totals 16 residues. The CDR3 DNA sequence: TGTGCCAGCAGCTTCCACCGGGACACCAGTAACTATGGCTACACCTTC. Its protein product is CASSFHRDTSNYGYTF.

The chain recombines TRBV5-1 with TRBJ2-2; no firm D call. This CDR3 has 15 residues. Per the germline V gene, CDR1 is SGHRS and CDR2 is YFSETQ. V lost 2 bases to trimming and J lost 0 bases, with 8 bases between them. CDR3 coding DNA: TGCGCCAGCAGCTTAACGGTGCCGAACACCGGGGAGCTGTTTTTT. It yields the protein CASSLTVPNTGELFF. The full variable domain, with the rest looked up from reference TRBV5-1 and TRBJ2-2, is KAGVTQTPRYLIKTRGQQVTLSCSPISGHRSVSWYQQTPGQGLQFLFEYFSETQRNKGNFPGRFSGRQFSNSRSEMNVSTLELGDSALYLCASSLTVPNTGELFFGEGSRLTVL.